Shown below are 22 T cell receptor beta chains from a single sample sequenced in a study of blood T cell repertoires in COVID-19 (TCRdb year 2020). Receptor libraries were prepared by the immunoSEQ multiplex PCR assay. TCRdb provides this immuneACCESS table in a form limited to in-frame rearrangements. Some clones are lacking; in checked studies, under half of them reflect an unresolved V gene, and why the rest are absent is not known. The sample includes about 110,000 clones, with 84% observed a single time. 7.9% of the sample is taken by the ten largest. The specimen sequenced was peripheral blood. The receptors come from a woman aged 80 or over with active or convalescent COVID-19.

This rearrangement joins TRBV29-1 to TRBJ1-2, with D unresolved. Germline CDR1 SQVTM, CDR2 ANQGSEA. V lost 3 bases to trimming and J lost 4 bases, with 12 bases between them. The CDR3 covers 13 residues. The CDR3 loop reads CSVDPRNGYGYTF. The CDR3 nucleotides are TGCAGCGTTGACCCCAGGAATGGCTATGGCTACACCTTC. Drawing the rest from reference TRBV29-1 and TRBJ1-2, the complete variable domain is SAVISQKPSRDICQRGTSLTIQCQVDSQVTMMFWYRQQPGQSLTLIATANQGSEATYESGFVIDKFPISRPNLTFSTLTVSNMSPEDSSIYLCSVDPRNGYGYTFGSGTRLTVV.

The rearrangement links TRBV11-2 to TRBJ2-1; no definite D call. Germline V gene sequence: CDR1 SGHAT, CDR2 FQNNGV. V was clipped by 5 bases and J by 5 bases, with 10 bases between them. CDR3 length: 13 amino acids. The CDR3 coding sequence is TGTGCCAGCAGCGCCACACCAAACAATGAGCAGTTCTTC. Its translation: CASSATPNNEQFF.

The rearrangement joins TRBV18 to TRBJ2-3; 10 positions agree with TRBD1. Germline CDR1 is KGHSH and CDR2 is LQKENI. There are 16 residues in the CDR3. The trim removed 4 bases at V and 4 bases at J, leaving 8 bases unmatched. The CDR3 bases are TGTGCCAGCTCACTTGACAGGGGGCGCGGGGCAGATACGCAGTATTTT. Translation: CASSLDRGRGADTQYF.

The rearrangement joins TRBV25-1 to TRBJ1-2; no clear D gene. The germline V gene encodes CDR1 MGHDK and CDR2 SYGVNS. Trimming left V 1 base short and J 7 bases short, with 10 bases between. The CDR3 totals 13 residues. CDR3 coding DNA: TGTGCCAGCAGTGAATCTGGTACTATTGGCTACACCTTC. Encoded protein: CASSESGTIGYTF.

The chain has TRBV7-3 and TRBJ2-3; 10 bases map to TRBD2. Trimming removed 1 base from V and 4 bases from J; junction bases left unmatched: 8. This CDR3 has 17 amino acids. Germline lookup yields CDR1 SGHTA and CDR2 FQGTGA. The CDR3 bases are TGTGCCAGCAGCTTAAGCTCCCTAGCGGGAGTCGCAGATACGCAGTATTTT. This gives the protein CASSLSSLAGVADTQYF.

The rearrangement links TRBV15 to TRBJ1-3; D remains unclear. CDR1 and CDR2 from the germline V gene are LNHNV and YYDKDF (reference sequence). This CDR3 contains 12 residues. Trimming removed 5 bases from V and 2 bases from J, with 4 bases in between. CDR3 protein: CATSAAGNTIYF. DNA of the CDR3: TGTGCCACCAGCGCGGCTGGAAACACCATATATTTT.

The chain is built from TRBV6-6 and TRBJ2-7; TRBD2 might be the D (5 bases). Trimming stripped 7 bases from V and 0 bases from J, with 16 bases between. Germline V gene sequence: CDR1 MNHNY, CDR2 SVGAGI (reference sequence). This CDR3 spans 15 amino acids. CDR3 bases: TGTGCCAGCACCACACGGACGGGGATCTCCTACGAGCAGTACTTC. It specifies CASTTRTGISYEQYF.

The chain is built from TRBV19 and TRBJ2-5; 9 bases map to TRBD1. The CDR3 totals 15 residues. Germline CDR1 reads LNHDA; CDR2 reads SQIVND (reference sequence). V trimming: 7 bases; J trimming: 5 bases; junction bases outside the gene matches: 11. The CDR3 region has the DNA TGTGCCAGTAAAAAAACAGGGGGCACGGCTGAGACCCAGTACTTC. Its translation: CASKKTGGTAETQYF.

The rearrangement uses TRBV5-1 and TRBJ2-5, with TRBD2 as a possible D gene (6 bases). The V gene's germline CDR1 is SGHRS and CDR2 YFSETQ. CDR3 size: 14 residues. Trimming took off 7 bases at V and 2 bases at J, with 15 bases between the two ends. In nucleotides, the CDR3 is TGCGCCAGCTCTAGCGAATACAATCAAGAGACCCAGTACTTC. This sequence encodes CASSSEYNQETQYF.

Details on this clone: A read error may account for a junction end that differs from germline. The rearrangement links TRBV7-7 to TRBJ2-5, with 12 bases lining up with TRBD2. CDR1 and CDR2 (germline): SSHAT, FNYEAQ (reference sequence). The CDR3 loop spans 15 amino acids. CDR3 sequence: CASSTRLAGVETQYF. The CDR3 DNA follows: TGTGCTAGCAGCACCAGACTAGCGGGAGTAGAGACCCAGTACTTC.

Here the CDR3 DNA reads TGTGCCAGCAGCATAGGTCAAGGGGACCAAGAGACCCAGTACTTC. Amino acid sequence: CASSIGQGDQETQYF. V and J are TRBV4-2 and TRBJ2-5; D is possibly TRBD1 (5 bases). This CDR3 spans 15 amino acids. Germline CDR1 LGHNA, CDR2 YNFKEQ. V was clipped by 5 bases and J by 0 bases, with 13 bases between them.

V is TRBV7-3 and J is TRBJ2-1, with 8 bases fitting TRBD1. The CDR3 contains 16 residues. Germline V gene sequence: CDR1 SGHTA, CDR2 FQGTGA. With 0 bases clipped from V and 4 bases from J, the junction kept 5 bases outside the gene matches. In DNA form, the CDR3 reads TGTGCCAGCAGCTTAACGCCGGGACAGGCGTACAATGAGCAGTTCTTC. Translation: CASSLTPGQAYNEQFF. Supplemented by reference TRBV7-3 and TRBJ2-1, the full variable domain reads GAGVSQTPSNKVTEKGKYVELRCDPISGHTALYWYRQSLGQGPEFLIYFQGTGAADDSGLPNDRFFAVRPEGSVSTLKIQRTERGDSAVYLCASSLTPGQAYNEQFFGPGTRLTVL.

The chain carries TRBV6-5 and TRBJ2-7; 7 nucleotides match TRBD2. The CDR3 spans 14 residues. J lost 6 bases, V lost 7 bases, and 12 bases had no gene match. Germline CDR1 is MNHEY and CDR2 is SVGAGI. The CDR3 is CASTKLGREGEQYF. In DNA form, the CDR3 reads TGTGCCAGCACCAAACTTGGCAGGGAGGGCGAGCAGTACTTC.

V and J are TRBV3-1 (or the pseudogene TRBV3-2) and TRBJ2-1; 9 nucleotides line up with TRBD1. The CDR3 consists of 17 residues. Germline values: CDR1 LGHDT, CDR2 YNNKEL (reference sequence). Trimming took 5 bases from V and 2 from J; bases not matched to a gene: 10. The CDR3, as DNA: TGTGCCAGCAGCACCCCCTACCGGGACAGGGCCTACAATGAGCAGTTCTTC. It specifies CASSTPYRDRAYNEQFF.

This chain links TRBV7-3 with TRBJ2-1, with TRBD2 matching 13 bases. V trimming: 5 bases; J trimming: 12 bases; junction bases outside the gene matches: 10. In germline, CDR1 is SGHTA, CDR2 FQGTGA. This CDR3 has 15 residues. CDR3 protein: CASSLTSGRESGQFF. The CDR3 nucleotides are TGTGCCAGCAGCCTTACTAGCGGGAGGGAAAGTGGGCAGTTCTTC.

The J gene is TRBJ1-2, the V gene TRBV29-1; D possibly corresponds to TRBD1 (5 bases). Germline CDR1 SQVTM, CDR2 ANQGSEA. V was clipped by 4 bases and J by 3 bases, with 9 bases between them. The CDR3 loop spans 12 amino acids. The DNA of the CDR3 is TGCAGCGTTGTAGCGGGGGACTATGGCTACACCTTC. Amino acids: CSVVAGDYGYTF.

The chain is built from TRBV28 and TRBJ2-1; perhaps TRBD1 as D (5 bases). The V gene's germline CDR1 is MDHEN and CDR2 SYDVKM. The CDR3 spans 16 residues. V shed 5 bases and J shed 4 bases, with 18 bases lying between them. CDR3 loop: CASSTAGETAYNEQFF. The CDR3 DNA reads as TGTGCCAGCAGTACCGCCGGTGAGACAGCATACAATGAGCAGTTCTTC. The variable domain in full, completed from reference TRBV28 and TRBJ2-1, reads DVKVTQSSRYLVKRTGEKVFLECVQDMDHENMFWYRQDPGLGLRLIYFSYDVKMKEKGDIPEGYSVSREKKERFSLILESASTNQTSMYLCASSTAGETAYNEQFFGPGTRLTVL.

The CDR3: CASSRTGPYNSPLHF. The CDR3, as DNA: TGTGCCAGCAGCCGGACAGGGCCCTATAATTCACCCCTCCACTTT. The chain is built from TRBV25-1 and TRBJ1-6, with 8 bases matching TRBD1. Germline values: CDR1 MGHDK, CDR2 SYGVNS. CDR3 length: 15 amino acids. Unmatched junction bases numbered 3, after V lost 6 bases and J lost 2 bases.

The chain has TRBV9 and TRBJ2-7; 8 bases fit TRBD1. The germline gives CDR1 SGDLS, CDR2 YYNGEE. Trimming cost V 5 bases and J 3 bases; bases outside gene matches: 10. CDR3 length: 15 amino acids. The CDR3 loop is CASSTDPGQDYEQYF. For the CDR3, the DNA is TGTGCCAGCAGTACTGATCCGGGACAGGACTACGAGCAGTACTTC.

V gene TRBV19 combines with J gene TRBJ1-6; D is ambiguous. The CDR3 contains 14 residues. Germline V gives CDR1 LNHDA, CDR2 SQIVND (reference sequence). V lost 3 bases, J lost 4 bases, and 7 bases lay in between. In nucleotides, the CDR3 is TGTGCCAGTAGTATCGGAGTTTATAATTCACCCCTCCACTTT. Its protein product is CASSIGVYNSPLHF. Variable domain in full (rest from reference TRBV19 and TRBJ1-6): DGGITQSPKYLFRKEGQNVTLSCEQNLNHDAMYWYRQDPGQGLRLIYYSQIVNDFQKGDIAEGYSVSREKKESFPLTVTSAQKNPTAFYLCASSIGVYNSPLHFGNGTRLTVT.

The chain recombines TRBV18 with TRBJ1-2; TRBD1 is a possible D gene (5 bases). Germline CDR1 reads KGHSH; CDR2 reads LQKENI. Trimming took off 1 base at V and 0 bases at J, with 12 bases between the two ends. The CDR3 has 16 amino acids. Here the CDR3 reads CASSPLTVKANYGYTF. The CDR3 coding sequence is TGTGCCAGCTCACCACTGACAGTTAAAGCTAACTATGGCTACACCTTC.

The rearrangement joins TRBV9 to TRBJ2-1; D gene ambiguous. The CDR3 runs 13 residues. V dropped 4 bases and J dropped 8 bases, with 13 bases sitting between them. Looked up from germline, CDR1 is SGDLS and CDR2 is YYNGEE. DNA for the CDR3: TGTGCCAGCAGCACGAGCCCTAGTCATGAGCAGTTCTTC. This codes for CASSTSPSHEQFF.